The clone carrying this TCR beta chain was recorded many times. Antigen specificity is unknown. Trimming took off 1 base at V and 6 bases at J, with 6 bases between the two ends. The germline V gene encodes CDR1 DFQATT and CDR2 SNEGSKA (reference sequence). This CDR3 is 12 amino acids long. The sample is drawn from a study of CD8 T cells in ankylosing spondylitis. Overall study results and limits: Disease-linked clones reportedly concentrated significantly in matched ankylosing spondylitis synovial fluid. Earlier authors reported some of these motif variants in reactive arthritis synovial fluid and blood.

Molecular-barcoded quantitative 5'-RACE produced these TCR beta libraries. TCRdb re-derived calls from the 5' RACE reads in MiXCR, one entry per CDR3 protein. The repertoire holds over 100,000 distinct CDR3 sequences, with over 6.5% as singletons. The sequenced sample was blood, either unsorted or a sorted T cell fraction (not recorded which). The receptor's source is a male donor with ankylosing spondylitis or in good health (not recorded which). This chain uses TRBV20-1 with TRBJ2-2; D call uncertain. The CDR3 nucleotides read TGCAGTGCTAGAGTCGCGGCCGGGGAGCTGTTTTTT. Residues: CSARVAAGELFF.